This TCR beta chain originates from a study of blood T cell repertoires in COVID-19. Study at large: Acute and convalescent COVID-19 samples came from the United States, Italy and Spain.

Authors' data handling: Estimates of nucleated cell counts were drawn from the amplification of reference gene primers. Sequencing used immunoSEQ multiplex PCR; TCRdb keeps in-frame clones, though not all of them. V and J calls and clone size are given by that table; D and trimming were obtained from the DNA. The repertoire holds more than 80,000 clones, about 87% seen once, with around 10% in the top ten. From germline, CDR1 is SGHDT and CDR2 YYEEEE. V lost 5 bases to trimming and J lost 2 bases; unmatched junction nucleotides: 7. This CDR3 spans 15 amino acids. The clonotype comes from a man at least 80 years old with acute or convalescent COVID-19. Sequencing used peripheral blood. The chain combines TRBV5-6 with TRBJ1-2; 9 positions agree with TRBD1. CDR3 bases: TGTGCCAGCAGGCGTCGACAGGGGGACAACTATGGCTACACCTTC. This encodes CASRRRQGDNYGYTF.